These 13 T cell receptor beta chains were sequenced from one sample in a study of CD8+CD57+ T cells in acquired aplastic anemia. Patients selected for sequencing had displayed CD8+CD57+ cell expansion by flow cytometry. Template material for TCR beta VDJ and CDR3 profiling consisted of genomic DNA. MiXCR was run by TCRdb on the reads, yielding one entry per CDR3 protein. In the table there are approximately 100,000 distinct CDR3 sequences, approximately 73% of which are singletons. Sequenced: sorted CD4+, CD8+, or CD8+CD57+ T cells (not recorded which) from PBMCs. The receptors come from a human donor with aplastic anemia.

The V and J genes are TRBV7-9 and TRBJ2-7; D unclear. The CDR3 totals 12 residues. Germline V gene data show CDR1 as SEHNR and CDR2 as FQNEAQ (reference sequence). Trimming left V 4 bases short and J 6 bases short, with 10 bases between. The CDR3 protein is CASSSQAVEQYF. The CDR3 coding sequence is TGTGCCAGCAGCTCCCAGGCGGTCGAGCAGTACTTC.

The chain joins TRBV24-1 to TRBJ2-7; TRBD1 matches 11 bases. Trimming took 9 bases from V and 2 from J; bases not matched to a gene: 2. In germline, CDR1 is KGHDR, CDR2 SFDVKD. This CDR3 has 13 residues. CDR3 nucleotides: TGTGCCACCGGGACAGGGGGGACCTACGAGCAGTACTTC. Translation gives CATGTGGTYEQYF.

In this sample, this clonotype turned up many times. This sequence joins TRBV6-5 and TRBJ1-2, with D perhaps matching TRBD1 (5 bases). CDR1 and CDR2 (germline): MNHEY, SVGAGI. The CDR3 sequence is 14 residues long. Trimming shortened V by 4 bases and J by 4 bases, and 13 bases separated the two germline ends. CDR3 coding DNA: TGTGCCAGCAGTTCTGGGGGGGACCTCTATGGCTACACCTTC. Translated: CASSSGGDLYGYTF.

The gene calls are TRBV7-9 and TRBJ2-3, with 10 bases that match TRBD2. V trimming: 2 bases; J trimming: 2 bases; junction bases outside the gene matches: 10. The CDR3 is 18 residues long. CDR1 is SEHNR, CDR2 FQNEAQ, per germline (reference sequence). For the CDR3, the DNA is TGTGCCAGCAGCTTAAGGGGAGGGACTAGCGTACCCACAGATACGCAGTATTTT. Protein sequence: CASSLRGGTSVPTDTQYF.

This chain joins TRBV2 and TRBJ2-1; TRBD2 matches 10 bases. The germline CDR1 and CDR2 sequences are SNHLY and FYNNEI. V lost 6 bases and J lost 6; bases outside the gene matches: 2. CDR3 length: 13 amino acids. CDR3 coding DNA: TGTGCCAGCAGACGGACTAGCGGCAATGAGCAGTTCTTC. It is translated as CASRRTSGNEQFF.

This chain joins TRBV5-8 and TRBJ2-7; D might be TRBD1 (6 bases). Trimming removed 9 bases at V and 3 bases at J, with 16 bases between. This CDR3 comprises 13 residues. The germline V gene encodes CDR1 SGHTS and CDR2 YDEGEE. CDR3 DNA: TGTGCCACAACTGACGGACAGATCTACGAGCAGTACTTC. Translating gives CATTDGQIYEQYF.

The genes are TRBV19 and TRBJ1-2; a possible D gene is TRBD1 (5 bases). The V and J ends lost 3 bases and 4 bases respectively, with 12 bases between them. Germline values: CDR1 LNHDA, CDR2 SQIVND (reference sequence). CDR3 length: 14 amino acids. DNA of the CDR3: TGTGCCAGTAGTATTCAGGAGGGGCCCTATGGCTACACCTTC. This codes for CASSIQEGPYGYTF.

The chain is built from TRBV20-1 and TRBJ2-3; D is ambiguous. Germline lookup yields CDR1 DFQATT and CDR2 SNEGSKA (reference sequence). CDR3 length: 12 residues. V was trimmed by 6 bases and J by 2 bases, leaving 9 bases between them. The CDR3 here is CSARPFTDTQYF. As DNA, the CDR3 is TGCAGTGCAAGGCCTTTCACAGATACGCAGTATTTT.

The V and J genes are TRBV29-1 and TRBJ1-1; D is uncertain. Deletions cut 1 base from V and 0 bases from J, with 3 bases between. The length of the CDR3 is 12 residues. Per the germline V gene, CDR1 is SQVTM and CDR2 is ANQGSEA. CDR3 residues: CSVEGLNTEAFF. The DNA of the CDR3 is TGCAGCGTTGAAGGCCTGAACACTGAAGCTTTCTTT.

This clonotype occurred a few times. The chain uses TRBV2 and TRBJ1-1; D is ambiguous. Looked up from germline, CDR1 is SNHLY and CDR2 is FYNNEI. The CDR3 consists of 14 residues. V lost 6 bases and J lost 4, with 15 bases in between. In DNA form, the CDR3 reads TGTGCCAGCAGCTCGGCGGGAGGGAGCACTGAAGCTTTCTTT. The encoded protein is CASSSAGGSTEAFF. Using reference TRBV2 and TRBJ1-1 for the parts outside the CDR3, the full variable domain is EPEVTQTPSHQVTQMGQEVILRCVPISNHLYFYWYRQILGQKVEFLVSFYNNEISEKSEIFDDQFSVERPDGSNFTLKIRSTKLEDSAMYFCASSSAGGSTEAFFGQGTRLTVV.

CDR3 coding DNA: TGTGCCAGCAGTGAAAGTGGGAGCTCCTATAATTCACCCCTCCACTTT. Translating gives CASSESGSSYNSPLHF. The chain links TRBV25-1 to TRBJ1-6; no definite D call. Germline CDR1 reads MGHDK; CDR2 reads SYGVNS. The V gene lost 2 bases and the J gene lost 0 bases, with 8 bases spanning the gap. The CDR3 runs to 16 residues.

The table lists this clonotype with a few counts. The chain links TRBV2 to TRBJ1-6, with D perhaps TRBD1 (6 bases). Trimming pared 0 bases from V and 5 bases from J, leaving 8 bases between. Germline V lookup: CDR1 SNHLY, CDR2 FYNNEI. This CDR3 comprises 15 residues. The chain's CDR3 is CASSEADSNNSPLHF. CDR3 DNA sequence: TGTGCCAGCAGTGAAGCGGACAGCAATAATTCACCCCTCCACTTT.

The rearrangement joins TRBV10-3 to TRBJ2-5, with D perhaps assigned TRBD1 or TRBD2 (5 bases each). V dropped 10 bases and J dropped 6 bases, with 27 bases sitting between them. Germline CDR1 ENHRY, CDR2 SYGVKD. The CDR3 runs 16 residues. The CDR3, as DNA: TGTGCCAGCCTAAAGGTGGGCCCCACCGGGACGCAGACCCAGTACTTC. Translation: CASLKVGPTGTQTQYF.